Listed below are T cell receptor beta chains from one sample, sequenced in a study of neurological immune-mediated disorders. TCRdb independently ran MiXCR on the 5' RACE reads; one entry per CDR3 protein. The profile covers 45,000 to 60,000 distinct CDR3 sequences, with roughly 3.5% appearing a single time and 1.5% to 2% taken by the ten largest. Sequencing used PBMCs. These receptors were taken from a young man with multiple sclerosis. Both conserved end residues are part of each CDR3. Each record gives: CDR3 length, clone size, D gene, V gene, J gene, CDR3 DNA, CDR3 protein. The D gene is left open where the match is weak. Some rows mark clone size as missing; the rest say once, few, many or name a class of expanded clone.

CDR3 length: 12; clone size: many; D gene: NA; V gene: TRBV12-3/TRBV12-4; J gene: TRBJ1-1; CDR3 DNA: TGTGCCAGCAGTTACCTAGGACAAGAAGCTTTCTTT; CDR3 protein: CASSYLGQEAFF
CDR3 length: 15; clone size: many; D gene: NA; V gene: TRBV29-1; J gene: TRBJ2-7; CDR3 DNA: TGCAGCGTTGAAAAGTCCGGCAGGGATTTCTACGAGCAGTACTTC; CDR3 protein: CSVEKSGRDFYEQYF
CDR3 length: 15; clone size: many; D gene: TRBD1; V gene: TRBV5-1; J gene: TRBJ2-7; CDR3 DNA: TGCGCCAGCAGCGGACAGGGGGGACGGAGTGTCGAGCAGTACTTC; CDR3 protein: CASSGQGGRSVEQYF
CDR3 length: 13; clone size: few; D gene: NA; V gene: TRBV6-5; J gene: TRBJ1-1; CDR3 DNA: TGTGCCAGCAGTTACTCAATGAACACTGAAGCTTTCTTT; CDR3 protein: CASSYSMNTEAFF
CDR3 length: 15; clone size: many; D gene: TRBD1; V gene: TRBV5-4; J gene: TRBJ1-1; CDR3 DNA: TGTGCCAGCAGCTTCTGGGGACAGAAATTCACTGAAGCTTTCTTT; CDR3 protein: CASSFWGQKFTEAFF
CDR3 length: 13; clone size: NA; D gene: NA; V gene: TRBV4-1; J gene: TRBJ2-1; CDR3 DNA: TGCGCCAGCAGCCAAGAAACTGACAATGAGCAGTTCTTC; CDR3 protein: CASSQETDNEQFF
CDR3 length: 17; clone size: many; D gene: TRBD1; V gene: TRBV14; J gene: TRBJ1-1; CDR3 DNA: TGTGCCAGCAGCCAGCGACAGGGCCCCCGCGGTGGCACTGAAGCTTTCTTT; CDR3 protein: CASSQRQGPRGGTEAFF
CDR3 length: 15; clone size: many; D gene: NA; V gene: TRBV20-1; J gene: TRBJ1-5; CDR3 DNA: TGCAGTGCTAGAGATCCAGGATCGGTTAATCAGCCCCAGAATTTT; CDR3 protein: CSARDPGSVNQPQNF
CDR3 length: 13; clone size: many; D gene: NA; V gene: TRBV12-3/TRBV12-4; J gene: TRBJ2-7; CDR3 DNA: TGTGCCAGCAGTTTAGGGACCCCCTACGAGCAGTACTTC; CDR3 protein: CASSLGTPYEQYF
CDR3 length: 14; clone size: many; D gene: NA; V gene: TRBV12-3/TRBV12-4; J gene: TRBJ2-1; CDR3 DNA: TGTGCCAGCAGTCCCACAGGTACGGACAATGAGCAGTTCTTC; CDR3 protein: CASSPTGTDNEQFF
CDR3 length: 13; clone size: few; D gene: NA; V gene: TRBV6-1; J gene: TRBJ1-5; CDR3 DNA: TGTGCCAGCTCCCGACAGGACAATCAGCCCCAGAATTTT; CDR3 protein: CASSRQDNQPQNF
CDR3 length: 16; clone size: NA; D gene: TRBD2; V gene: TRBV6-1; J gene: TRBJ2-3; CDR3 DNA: TGTGCCAGCAGTGATTTTAGCGGGGGGGTTCCAGATACGCAGTATTTT; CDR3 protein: CASSDFSGGVPDTQYF
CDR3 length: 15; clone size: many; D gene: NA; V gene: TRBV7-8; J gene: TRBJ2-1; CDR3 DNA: TGTGCCAGCAGCTCCCGAGGGGACCCGGCCAATGAGCAGTTCTTC; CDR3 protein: CASSSRGDPANEQFF
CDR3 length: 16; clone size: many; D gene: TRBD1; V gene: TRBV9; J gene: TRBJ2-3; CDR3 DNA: TGTGCCAGCAGCTCAATGACAGGGATTCTCACAGATACGCAGTATTTT; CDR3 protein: CASSSMTGILTDTQYF
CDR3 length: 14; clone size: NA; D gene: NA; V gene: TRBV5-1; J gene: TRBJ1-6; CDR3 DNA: TGCGCCAGCAGCTTGAGGACGGGGAATTCACCCCTCCACTTT; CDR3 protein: CASSLRTGNSPLHF
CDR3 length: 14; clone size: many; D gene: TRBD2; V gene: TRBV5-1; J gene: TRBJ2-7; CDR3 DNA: TGCGCCAGCTCCTCTAGCGGGAGGCCTGGGGAGCAGTACTTC; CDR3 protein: CASSSSGRPGEQYF
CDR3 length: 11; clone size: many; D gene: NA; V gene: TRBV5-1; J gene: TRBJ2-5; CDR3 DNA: TGCGCCAGCAGCTTGGAGGAGACCCAGTACTTC; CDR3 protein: CASSLEETQYF
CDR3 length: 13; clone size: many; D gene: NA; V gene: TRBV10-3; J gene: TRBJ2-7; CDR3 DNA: TGTGCCATCAGTTGGACAGAAGCTTACGAGCAGTACTTC; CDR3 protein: CAISWTEAYEQYF
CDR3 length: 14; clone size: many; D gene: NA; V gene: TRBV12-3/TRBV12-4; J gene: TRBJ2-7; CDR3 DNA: TGTGCCAGCAGTTTACGGGAAAATCTCGTTGAGCAGTACTTC; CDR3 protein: CASSLRENLVEQYF
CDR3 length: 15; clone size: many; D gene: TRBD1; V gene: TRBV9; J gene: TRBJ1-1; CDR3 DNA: TGTGCCAGCAGCTCCCAAGGGGGCCTGAACACTGAAGCTTTCTTT; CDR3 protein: CASSSQGGLNTEAFF
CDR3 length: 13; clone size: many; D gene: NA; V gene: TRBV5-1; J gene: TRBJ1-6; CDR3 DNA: TGCGCCAGCAGTCGTATGCCGAATTCACCCCTCCACTTT; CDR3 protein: CASSRMPNSPLHF
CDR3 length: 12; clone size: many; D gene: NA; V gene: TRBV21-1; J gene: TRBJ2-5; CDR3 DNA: TGTGCCAGCAGCGACGGAAGAGAGACCCAGTACTTC; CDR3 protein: CASSDGRETQYF
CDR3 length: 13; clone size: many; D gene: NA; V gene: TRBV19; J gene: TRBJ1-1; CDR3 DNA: TGTGCCAGTAGCCTCACGTCGGCGACTGAAGCTTTCTTT; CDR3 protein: CASSLTSATEAFF
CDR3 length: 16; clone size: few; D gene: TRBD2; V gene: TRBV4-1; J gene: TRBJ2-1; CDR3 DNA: TGCGCCAGCAGCAGCCGGGGGGGGAGCTCCTACAATGAGCAGTTCTTC; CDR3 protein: CASSSRGGSSYNEQFF
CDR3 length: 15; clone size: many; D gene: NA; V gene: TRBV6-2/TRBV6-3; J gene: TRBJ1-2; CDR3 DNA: TGTGCCAGCAGTTACCCCCGAACAGGAGACTATGGCTACACCTTC; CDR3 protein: CASSYPRTGDYGYTF
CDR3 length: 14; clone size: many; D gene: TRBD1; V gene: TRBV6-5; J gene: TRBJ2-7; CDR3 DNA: TGTGCCAGCAGTCCGTCCCGGACAGGGTTCGAGCAGTACTTC; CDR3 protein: CASSPSRTGFEQYF
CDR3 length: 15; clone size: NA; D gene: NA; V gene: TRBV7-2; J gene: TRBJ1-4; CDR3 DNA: TGTGCCAGCAGCTTAGACTGGACAGATACCGAAAAACTGTTTTTT; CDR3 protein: CASSLDWTDTEKLFF
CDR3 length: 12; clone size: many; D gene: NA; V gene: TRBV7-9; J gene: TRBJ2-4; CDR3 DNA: TGTGCCAGCAGAAATTCCGGGAACATTCAGTACTTC; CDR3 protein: CASRNSGNIQYF
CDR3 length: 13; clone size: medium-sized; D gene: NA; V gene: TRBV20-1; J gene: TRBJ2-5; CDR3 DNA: TGCAGTGCTAGAGAAAGGGGCGAAGAGACCCAGTACTTC; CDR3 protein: CSARERGEETQYF
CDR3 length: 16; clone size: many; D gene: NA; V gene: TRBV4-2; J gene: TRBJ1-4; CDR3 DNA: TGTGCCAGCAGCCGTCAGGGTGTGGGCTCAAATGAAAAACTGTTTTTT; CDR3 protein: CASSRQGVGSNEKLFF
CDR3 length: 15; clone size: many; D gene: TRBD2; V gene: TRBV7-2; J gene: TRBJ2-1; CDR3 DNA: TGTGCCAGCAGCTTTCTAGCGGGGGGTAACAATGAGCAGTTCTTC; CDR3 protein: CASSFLAGGNNEQFF
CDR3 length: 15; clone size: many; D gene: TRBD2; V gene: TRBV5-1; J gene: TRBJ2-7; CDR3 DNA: TGCGCCAGCAGCTTCGGACTAGCGGGAGAGTACGAGCAGTACTTC; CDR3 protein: CASSFGLAGEYEQYF
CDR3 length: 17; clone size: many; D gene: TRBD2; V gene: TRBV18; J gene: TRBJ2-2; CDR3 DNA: TGTGCCAGCTCACCAAGCGCTAGCGGCGCGAACACCGGGGAGCTGTTTTTT; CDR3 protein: CASSPSASGANTGELFF
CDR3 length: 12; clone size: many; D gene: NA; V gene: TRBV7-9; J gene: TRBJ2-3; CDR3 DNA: TGTGCCAGCCGGTTTTGGGGGGATACGCAGTATTTT; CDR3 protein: CASRFWGDTQYF
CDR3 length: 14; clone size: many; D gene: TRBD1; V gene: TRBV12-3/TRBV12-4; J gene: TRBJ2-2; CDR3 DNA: TGTGCCAGCAGACTGGGACAGAGCACCGGGGAGCTGTTTTTT; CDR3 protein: CASRLGQSTGELFF
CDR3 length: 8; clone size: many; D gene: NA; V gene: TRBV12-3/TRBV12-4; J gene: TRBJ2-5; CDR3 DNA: TGTGCCACCTTGGCCCAGTACTTC; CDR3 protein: CATLAQYF
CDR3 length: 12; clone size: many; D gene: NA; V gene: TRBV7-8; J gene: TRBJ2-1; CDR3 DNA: TGTGCCAGCAGCCCTCCGGGGAATGAGCAGTTCTTC; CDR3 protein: CASSPPGNEQFF
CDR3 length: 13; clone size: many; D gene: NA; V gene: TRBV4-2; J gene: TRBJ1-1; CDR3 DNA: TGTGCCAGCAGCCGAGAGGGGGTTACTGAAGCTTTCTTT; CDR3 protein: CASSREGVTEAFF
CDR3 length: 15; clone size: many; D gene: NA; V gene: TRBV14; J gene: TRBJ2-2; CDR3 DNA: TGTGCCAGCAGCCAAGAGACGCAGGCCGGCGGGGAGCTGTTTTTT; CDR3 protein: CASSQETQAGGELFF
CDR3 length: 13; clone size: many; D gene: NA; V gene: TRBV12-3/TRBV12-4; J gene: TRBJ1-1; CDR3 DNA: TGTGCCAGCAGTTTAGTCCCAAACACTGAAGCTTTCTTT; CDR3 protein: CASSLVPNTEAFF
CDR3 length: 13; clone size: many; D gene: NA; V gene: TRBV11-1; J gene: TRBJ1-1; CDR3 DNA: TGTGCCACCTCGCCGGATATGAACACTGAAGCTTTCTTT; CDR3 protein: CATSPDMNTEAFF
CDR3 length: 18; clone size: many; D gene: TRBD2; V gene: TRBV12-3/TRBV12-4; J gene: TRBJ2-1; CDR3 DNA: TGTGCCAGCAGCCCGACTAGCGGGAGCCTAAGCTCCTACAATGAGCAGTTCTTC; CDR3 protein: CASSPTSGSLSSYNEQFF
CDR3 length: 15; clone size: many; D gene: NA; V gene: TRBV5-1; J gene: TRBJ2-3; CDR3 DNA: TGCGCCAGCAGCTTGGACAGGGCAGTAACAGATACGCAGTATTTT; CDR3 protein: CASSLDRAVTDTQYF
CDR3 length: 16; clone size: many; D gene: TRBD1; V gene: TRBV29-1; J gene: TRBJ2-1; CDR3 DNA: TGCAGCGTTGCCCGATGGGACAGGAGCTCCTACAATGAGCAGTTCTTC; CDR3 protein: CSVARWDRSSYNEQFF
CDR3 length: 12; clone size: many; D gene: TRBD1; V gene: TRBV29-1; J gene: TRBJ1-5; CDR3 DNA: TGCAGCGTGGGGGACAGGGGACAGCCCCAGCATTTT; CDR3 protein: CSVGDRGQPQHF
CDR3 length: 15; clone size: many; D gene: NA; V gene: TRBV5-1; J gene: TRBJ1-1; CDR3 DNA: TGCGCCAGCAGCTTGGTCGACCTACGGGGCCCTGAAGCTTTCTTT; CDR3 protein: CASSLVDLRGPEAFF
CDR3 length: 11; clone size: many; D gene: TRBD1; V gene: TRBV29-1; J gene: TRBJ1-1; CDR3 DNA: TGCAGCGTTTCCGGGACAGGGGAAGCTTTCTTT; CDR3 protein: CSVSGTGEAFF
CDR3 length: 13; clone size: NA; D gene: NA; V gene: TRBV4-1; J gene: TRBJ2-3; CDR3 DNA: TGCGCCAGCAGCCAAATGAGCACAGATACGCAGTATTTT; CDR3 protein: CASSQMSTDTQYF
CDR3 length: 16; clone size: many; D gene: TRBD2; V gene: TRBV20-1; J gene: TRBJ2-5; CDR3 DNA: TGCAGTGCTAAGGAGGGGAAGGCGGGAGACTCGGAGACCCAGTACTTC; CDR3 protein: CSAKEGKAGDSETQYF
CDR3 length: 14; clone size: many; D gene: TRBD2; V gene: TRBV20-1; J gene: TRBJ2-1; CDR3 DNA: TGCAGTGCTAGAGCGGGCGGGAGCAACAATGAGCAGTTCTTC; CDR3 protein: CSARAGGSNNEQFF
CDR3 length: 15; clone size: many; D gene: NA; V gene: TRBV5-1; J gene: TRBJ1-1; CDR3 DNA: TGCGCCAGCAGCTTGGCCCCCGGGTTTAACACTGAAGCTTTCTTT; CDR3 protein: CASSLAPGFNTEAFF